These 26 T cell receptor beta chains share one sample of origin, sequenced in a study of tissue T cells after allogeneic stem cell transplantation. Using immunoSEQ multiplex PCR, the repertoire was profiled, and TCRdb retains in-frame clones only, with some absent. The sample comprises several thousand clones, roughly 38% of which are singletons, and approximately 5.4% rests with the top ten. The time point: mouse harvest day 14 after allogeneic transplant. The graft held 10^6 splenic CD5+ T cells and 10^7 T-cell-depleted bone marrow cells. The sample consisted of skin. The source of these receptors is a female BALB/c mouse given C57BL/6 T cells with graft-versus-host disease after an allogeneic hematopoietic cell transplant.

By its share, this clone is medium-sized. Gene names refer to mouse genes. The CDR3 goes on 1 residue after the read ends, and that part is filled in from the germline J gene. V usage is TRBV26 and J usage is TRBJ1-2; 9 nucleotides align to TRBD1. Trimming took 6 bases from V and 3 from J; bases not matched to a gene: 5. The CDR3 is 14 amino acids. Germline V gene sequence: CDR1 KGHPV, CDR2 FQNQEV (reference sequence). Incomplete CDR3 DNA: TGTGCCAGCAGGTGGACAGGGGTGGACTCCGACTACACC. As protein: CASRWTGVDSDYT. The entire CDR3 protein is CASRWTGVDSDYTF.

Concerning this clone: The gene names here belong to mouse. The read finishes 1 residue shy of the CDR3 end, and the germline J gene is used to complete it. The J gene is TRBJ2-7, the V gene TRBV23; TRBD2 is the table's D call and was not checked against the DNA. The CDR3 length is 13 residues. From germline, CDR1 is KGHTA and CDR2 FQNQQP. This chain's CDR3 is CSSSRTGGEEQYF. The sequenced CDR3 bases are TGCTCCAGCAGTCGGACTGGGGGAGAGGAACAGTAC.

This clone was seen only a few times. The genes are named according to mouse. The CDR3 end falls 1 residue outside the read, so it is completed with the germline J gene. This chain links TRBV23 with TRBJ2-5; no DNA check was done on the table's D call, TRBD2. The CDR3 contains 14 residues. The germline V gene encodes CDR1 KGHTA and CDR2 FQNQQP. CDR3 DNA, as far as it was read: TGCTCCAGCAGTCACGGACTGGGGGGAGACACCCAGTAC. Encoded protein: CSSSHGLGGDTQY. The CDR3, in full, reads CSSSHGLGGDTQYF.

A note on this clone: All gene names here are mouse names. Read coverage stops 1 residue before the CDR3 terminus; the germline J gene supplies the remainder. The same CDR3 also results from other DNA sequences found in this sample. J is TRBJ1-1 and V is TRBV26; D not resolved. Germline CDR1 and CDR2: KGHPV and FQNQEV (reference sequence). This CDR3 is 13 amino acids long. V was pared by 3 bases and J by 0 bases, with 5 bases between. The CDR3 sequence: CASSLQANTEVFF. The part of the CDR3 DNA that was read is TGTGCCAGCAGTCTTCAAGCAAACACAGAAGTCTTC. Full variable domain (missing parts from reference TRBV26 and TRBJ1-1): NSKVIQTPRYLVKGQGQKAKMRCIPEKGHPVVFWYQQNKNNEFKFLINFQNQEVLQQIDMTEKRFSAECPSNSPCSLEIQSSEAGDSALYLCASSLQANTEVFFGKGTRLTVV.

As concerns this clone: Germline and genes here are mouse. The CDR3 end is not reached by the read, which stops 1 residue before it; the germline J gene fills it in. The rearrangement links TRBV26 to TRBJ2-2, with D hard to call. Trimming took 5 bases from V and 0 from J, leaving 4 bases between them. Germline CDR1 is KGHPV and CDR2 is FQNQEV (reference sequence). This CDR3 spans 13 amino acids. CDR3 sequence reads: CASSYPNTGQLYF. The DNA read from the CDR3 is TGTGCCAGCAGTTATCCAAACACCGGGCAGCTCTAC.

In this sample, this clone is medium-sized. Genes here carry mouse names. This CDR3 is CASSLSRANTEVFF. The CDR3 bases that were read are TGTGCCAGCAGTCTGTCCAGAGCAAACACAGAAGTCTTC. The chain employs TRBV26 and TRBJ1-1; D gene ambiguous. The observed sequence ends 1 residue before the CDR3 terminus, with the missing tail filled in from the germline J gene. CDR3 length: 14 residues. V was pared by 0 bases and J by 0 bases, with 5 bases between. CDR1 and CDR2 (germline): KGHPV, FQNQEV (reference sequence).

This clone was recorded a few times. Gene names are mouse gene names. The CDR3 goes on 1 residue after the read ends, and that part is filled in from the germline J gene. This rearrangement joins TRBV12-1 to TRBJ2-7; the match to TRBD2 covers 9 bases. The CDR3 has 15 residues. The germline CDR1 and CDR2 sequences are SGHSN and HYEKVE. V gave up 2 bases and J gave up 0 bases; unmatched junction bases: 4. The CDR3 sequence: CASSHGLGSSYEQYF. Incomplete CDR3 DNA: TGTGCCAGCTCTCACGGACTGGGGAGCTCCTATGAACAGTAC.

For this clone: All gene names here are mouse names. Read coverage stops 1 residue before the CDR3 terminus; the germline J gene supplies the remainder. The gene calls are TRBV19 and TRBJ2-7, with TRBD2 identical over 12 bases. The CDR3 consists of 13 residues. Germline loops: CDR1 FNHDT, CDR2 SITEND (reference sequence). With V trimmed by 4 bases and J by 5 bases, 1 base remained unmatched. Partial CDR3 DNA: TGTGCCAGCAGTGGGGACTGGGGGGATGAACAGTAC. It yields the protein CASSGDWGDEQY. The complete CDR3 sequence is CASSGDWGDEQYF.

In the case of this clone: Mouse names are used for the genes. The observed sequence ends 1 residue before the CDR3 terminus, with the missing tail filled in from the germline J gene. The genes are TRBV26 and TRBJ1-3; D uncertain. CDR3 length: 15 residues. CDR1 is KGHPV, CDR2 FQNQEV, per germline (reference sequence). V was clipped by 7 bases and J by 0 bases, with 13 bases between them. CDR3 region: CASTPTPNSGNTLYF. The covered CDR3 bases are TGTGCCAGCACCCCGACACCGAATTCTGGAAATACGCTCTAT.

By share, this clone ranks as medium-sized (0.01 to 0.1%). The gene names given are mouse names. The CDR3 is cut off 1 residue early in the read; its end comes from the germline J gene. The chain couples TRBV23 to TRBJ2-7; the table assigns TRBD1, which was not confirmed against the DNA. The CDR3 extends over 14 amino acids. Germline values: CDR1 KGHTA, CDR2 FQNQQP. The DNA read from the CDR3 is TGCTCCAGCAGGGAGGACAGGAGCTCCTATGAACAGTAC. It encodes CSSREDRSSYEQY. The whole CDR3 protein reads CSSREDRSSYEQYF.

On this clone: Gene names denote mouse genes. The CDR3 end lies 1 residue beyond the end of the read and is filled in from the germline J gene. The chain joins TRBV23 to TRBJ2-2; TRBD2 reflects the table's D call only, with no check against the DNA. The CDR3 is 14 amino acids. Germline values: CDR1 KGHTA, CDR2 FQNQQP. The covered CDR3 bases are TGCTCCAGCAGTCGGGGGGGGGACACCGGGCAGCTCTAC. This gives the protein CSSSRGGDTGQLY. The whole CDR3 region reads CSSSRGGDTGQLYF.

Only a few counts were recorded for this clone. The gene names given are mouse names. The read ends 1 residue shy of where the CDR3 ends; the end is completed using the germline J gene. The chain links TRBV4 to TRBJ1-3; D possibly corresponds to TRBD1 (6 bases). There are 13 residues in the CDR3. V was pared by 3 bases and J by 3 bases, with 6 bases between. Germline V gene data show CDR1 as LGHDT and CDR2 as YNNKQL (reference sequence). CDR3 in amino acids: CASSYRGGNTLYF. The part of the CDR3 DNA that was read is TGTGCCAGCAGCTACAGGGGTGGAAATACGCTCTAT.

This clone ranks as medium-sized. The genes are named according to mouse. The part of the CDR3 DNA that was read is TGTGCCAGCAGTCTTCTGGGGGGGGCCTATGAACAGTAC. Translated: CASSLLGGAYEQY. The entire CDR3 protein reads CASSLLGGAYEQYF. This rearrangement joins TRBV26 to TRBJ2-7, with 9 bases aligning to TRBD2. The DNA ends 1 residue before the CDR3 does, and the rest of the CDR3 is filled in from the germline J gene. Germline V gene lookup returns CDR1 KGHPV and CDR2 FQNQEV (reference sequence). The CDR3 runs 14 residues. The V and J ends lost 3 bases and 2 bases, in that order; junction bases with no gene match: 2.

In the case of this clone: Germline and genes here are mouse. Coverage ceases 1 residue before the CDR3 finishes, and the germline J gene fills in the end. This rearrangement joins TRBV26 to TRBJ2-7; the match to TRBD1 covers 7 bases. Trimming at V came to 5 bases and at J to 0 bases, leaving 1 base not matched to a gene. Germline V gene sequence: CDR1 KGHPV, CDR2 FQNQEV (reference sequence). The CDR3 sequence is 13 residues long. CDR3 DNA (partial): TGTGCCAGCAGTTCAGGGGGCTCCTATGAACAGTAC. It codes for CASSSGGSYEQY. The entire CDR3 is CASSSGGSYEQYF.

This clone was picked up a small number of times. Mouse gene names and germline throughout. Coverage ceases 1 residue before the CDR3 finishes, and the germline J gene fills in the end. The chain couples TRBV3 to TRBJ1-3, with D unresolved. Trimming removed 4 bases from V and 0 bases from J, with 7 bases in between. This CDR3 is 14 amino acids long. Germline V gives CDR1 SNHLY, CDR2 FYNGKV (reference sequence). The CDR3 bases that were read are TGTGCCAGCAGCTCCAGATCTTCTGGAAATACGCTCTAT. The encoded protein is CASSSRSSGNTLY. The CDR3 in its entirety is CASSSRSSGNTLYF.

Of note for this clone: The gene symbols are mouse symbols. CDR3 bases read: TGTGCCAGCAGTATAAGAAACACAGAAGTCTTC. This sequence encodes CASSIRNTEVF. The CDR3 in its entirety is CASSIRNTEVFF. V and J are TRBV19 and TRBJ1-1, with D unclear. The read terminates 1 residue ahead of where the CDR3 ends, so the germline J gene completes it. CDR1 and CDR2 from the germline V gene are FNHDT and SITEND (reference sequence). This CDR3 has 12 residues. With 1 base removed from V and 1 base from J, the gap between germline ends came to 2 bases.

With respect to this clone: Germline and genes here are mouse. Coverage ceases 1 residue before the CDR3 finishes, and the germline J gene fills in the end. The rearrangement uses TRBV23 and TRBJ2-5; the table names TRBD2, a call not compared with the DNA. There are 15 residues in the CDR3. CDR1 KGHTA and CDR2 FQNQQP come from the germline V gene. CDR3 residues: CSSSHDWGGQDTQYF. The sequenced part of the CDR3 DNA is TGCTCCAGCAGTCACGACTGGGGGGGTCAAGACACCCAGTAC.

This clone is termed medium-sized (0.01 to 0.1%). These gene names are mouse names. The CDR3 is cut off 1 residue early in the read; its end comes from the germline J gene. The sample contains more than one DNA sequence encoding this CDR3. The V call is TRBV26, the J call TRBJ1-2; D remains unclear. Trimming took 0 bases from V and 2 from J, leaving 1 base between them. CDR1 and CDR2 from the germline V gene are KGHPV and FQNQEV (reference sequence). This CDR3 spans 12 amino acids. CDR3 in amino acids: CASSLSNSDYTF. The DNA read from the CDR3 is TGTGCCAGCAGTCTGTCGAACTCCGACTACACC.

Note on this clone: Germline and genes here are mouse. The read terminates 1 residue before the CDR3 end, so the remaining end is supplied by the germline J gene. The chain couples TRBV20 to TRBJ1-6; 9 bases are a match to TRBD1. Being an ORF, TRBJ1-6 has a function that is uncertain. The ends lost 5 bases at V and 7 bases at J; junction bases unmatched: 3. Germline loops: CDR1 GFQATS, CDR2 STVNSAI. The CDR3 sequence is 13 residues long. The CDR3 here is CGAQTGGNSPLYF. CDR3 DNA (partial): TGTGGTGCTCAGACAGGGGGGAATTCGCCCCTCTAC.

As for this clone: The gene names here belong to mouse. The missing CDR3 end, 1 residue past where the read stops, is filled in from the germline J gene. J is TRBJ1-1 and V is TRBV26; D not resolved. Germline V gene lookup returns CDR1 KGHPV and CDR2 FQNQEV (reference sequence). The V and J ends lost 3 bases and 0 bases respectively, with 8 bases between them. The CDR3 has 14 residues. The CDR3 here is CASSLGVANTEVFF. CDR3 bases read: TGTGCCAGCAGTCTTGGGGTTGCAAACACAGAAGTCTTC.

Points on this clone: The genes are named according to mouse. The CDR3 bases that were read are TGTGCCAGCAGTGATGAGGGGGGTTCCTATGAACAGTAC. It encodes CASSDEGGSYEQY. The entire CDR3 protein is CASSDEGGSYEQYF. The V gene is TRBV13-1, the J gene TRBJ2-7, with D possibly being TRBD1 or TRBD2 (6 bases each). The sequence runs out 1 residue before the end of the CDR3; the remainder is reconstructed from the germline J gene. V was pared by 0 bases and J by 1 base, with 8 bases between. This CDR3 spans 14 amino acids. Germline CDR1 and CDR2: NSHNY and SYGAGN.

This clone showed up just a few times. A much larger clonotype is one base distant, so this may be a read error. The germline and genes are mouse ones. The sequenced fragment ends 1 residue before the CDR3 boundary, so the rest is inferred from the germline J gene. The identical CDR3 is also encoded by other nucleotide sequences in the sample. The chain has TRBV26 and TRBJ2-7; maybe TRBD1 (5 bases). CDR1 KGHPV and CDR2 FQNQEV come from the germline V gene (reference sequence). The CDR3 spans 11 residues. V dropped 4 bases and J dropped 4 bases, with 5 bases sitting between them. CDR3 DNA, as far as it was read: TGTGCCAGCAGTCAGGGGTATGAACAGTAC. Translating gives CASSQGYEQY. The complete CDR3 sequence is CASSQGYEQYF.

This clone was recorded a few times. Germline and genes here are mouse. The read terminates 1 residue ahead of where the CDR3 ends, so the germline J gene completes it. This chain links TRBV13-1 with TRBJ1-2; no firm D call. Between the trimmed V and J ends, which lost 2 bases and 0 bases, there was a span of 8 bases. Germline V lookup: CDR1 NSHNY, CDR2 SYGAGN. The CDR3 is 14 amino acids. The sequenced CDR3 bases are TGTGCCAGCAGTGAAGCGGGGACAAACTCCGACTACACC. Its translation: CASSEAGTNSDYT. The entire CDR3 sequence reads CASSEAGTNSDYTF.

This clone is deemed medium-sized. The listed genes are named as in mouse. The read terminates 1 residue ahead of where the CDR3 ends, so the germline J gene completes it. The chain couples TRBV26 to TRBJ1-4, with TRBD1 matching 8 bases. This CDR3 is 14 amino acids long. Losses at the gene ends were 7 bases for V and 2 bases for J; bases not matched to a gene: 3. The germline V gene has CDR1 KGHPV and CDR2 FQNQEV (reference sequence). The part of the CDR3 DNA that was read is TGTGCCAGCACCGGACAGGGATCCAACGAAAGATTATTT. Protein product: CASTGQGSNERLF. From start to end, the CDR3 is CASTGQGSNERLFF. Complete variable domain (other parts from reference TRBV26 and TRBJ1-4): NSKVIQTPRYLVKGQGQKAKMRCIPEKGHPVVFWYQQNKNNEFKFLINFQNQEVLQQIDMTEKRFSAECPSNSPCSLEIQSSEAGDSALYLCASTGQGSNERLFFGHGTKLSVL.

About this clone: Each gene name is a mouse one. The CDR3 extends 1 residue past the end of the read, so its final part is completed from the germline J gene. V is TRBV26 and J is TRBJ2-4, with D unresolved. CDR1 and CDR2 from the germline V gene are KGHPV and FQNQEV (reference sequence). V was shortened by 2 bases and J by 3 bases, with 3 bases between the two germline ends. CDR3 length: 12 amino acids. The CDR3 bases that were read are TGTGCCAGCAGTCTGGGGCAAAACACCTTGTAC. Protein: CASSLGQNTLY. The whole CDR3 sequence is CASSLGQNTLYF.

In the case of this clone: Mouse gene names apply. Read sequence stops 1 residue before the CDR3 end, and the germline J gene provides the missing end. This rearrangement joins TRBV3 to TRBJ2-7; TRBD2 agrees at 11 bases. The J segment lost 6 bases and the V segment lost 6 bases, leaving 4 bases of the junction unmatched. Germline CDR1 is SNHLY and CDR2 is FYNGKV (reference sequence). The CDR3 consists of 13 residues. CDR3 residues: CASSRDWGSEQYF. The DNA read from the CDR3 is TGTGCCAGCAGTCGGGACTGGGGGAGTGAACAGTAC.